Presented here are 19 T cell receptor beta chains from one specimen sequenced in a study of CD8 T cells in Susac syndrome (dated by TCRdb to about 2019). The library was prepared using the immunoSEQ multiplex PCR assay. RNA was extracted using the RNeasy kit, and about 0.45 to 1 microgram was reverse transcribed with random hexamers. TCRdb redid the processing of the public reads, applying fastp at Q25 and MiXCR, and retained in-frame beta chains. Merged by CDR3 protein, the rows form single entries marked with the most common genes and DNA. The table for this sample lists some 97,000 distinct CDR3 sequences; 95% of them were counted only once. Approximately 0.3% of the sample is taken by the ten largest. Sequences were obtained from CD8+ T cells from PBMCs. These receptors came from a human donor with Susac syndrome.

The chain employs TRBV20-1 and TRBJ2-1; 11 positions agree with TRBD2. The CDR3 totals 14 residues. Germline CDR1 reads DFQATT; CDR2 reads SNEGSKA (reference sequence). V lost 6 bases, J lost 4 bases, and 5 bases stayed unmatched. The DNA for the CDR3 is TGCAGTGCGCCGGGACTAGCGGATTACAATGAGCAGTTCTTC. This gives the protein CSAPGLADYNEQFF.

The V and J genes are TRBV5-1 and TRBJ2-3, with D uncertain. The CDR3 loop spans 17 amino acids. Germline assignment: CDR1 SGHRS and CDR2 YFSETQ. Trimming took 0 bases from V and 0 from J, leaving 14 bases between them. DNA of the CDR3: TGCGCCAGCAGCTTGGAAACCCGGACCCGCAGCACAGATACGCAGTATTTT. Residues: CASSLETRTRSTDTQYF.

The chain recombines TRBV10-3 with TRBJ2-7; possible D gene TRBD1, 6 bases. The germline CDR1 and CDR2 sequences are ENHRY and SYGVKD. The CDR3 extends over 14 amino acids. The V end was cut by 3 bases, the J end by 7 bases, with 16 bases between. The CDR3 spells CAISEEGESGEQYF. DNA for the CDR3: TGTGCCATCAGTGAAGAGGGGGAGTCGGGAGAGCAGTACTTC.

V is TRBV12-3 or TRBV12-4 and J is TRBJ2-1; 12 nucleotides match TRBD2. There are 16 residues in the CDR3. J lost 6 bases, V lost 3 bases, and 6 bases had no gene match. This chain's CDR3 is CASSFRASGRANEQFF. The DNA for the CDR3 is TGTGCCAGCAGTTTCAGGGCTAGCGGGAGGGCCAATGAGCAGTTCTTC.

The J gene is TRBJ1-3, the V gene TRBV6-1, with D unresolved. V lost 1 base and J 3 bases, leaving 1 base between the germline ends. The CDR3 is 12 amino acids. Germline-derived CDR1 and CDR2 are MNHNS and SASEGT. The CDR3 DNA reads TGTGCCAGCAGTGAAGGTGGAAACACCATATATTTT. The encoded protein is CASSEGGNTIYF.

The chain employs TRBV6-6 and TRBJ1-2; D is undetermined. Trimming stripped 6 bases from V and 5 bases from J, with 16 bases between. Germline V CDR1 and CDR2: MNHNY, SVGAGI (reference sequence). The CDR3 runs 14 residues. The CDR3 sequence: CASSSGSGEYGYTF. DNA for the CDR3: TGTGCCAGCAGCTCGGGCAGTGGGGAATATGGCTACACCTTC.

The chain joins TRBV14 to TRBJ1-2; D is possibly TRBD1 (5 bases). The V gene's germline CDR1 is SGHDN and CDR2 FVKESK. CDR3 size: 15 residues. Trimming removed 0 bases from V and 4 bases from J, with 12 bases in between. The CDR3 sequence is CASSQEAGKVYGYTF. The DNA for the CDR3 is TGTGCCAGCAGCCAAGAAGCAGGGAAAGTCTATGGCTACACCTTC.

The chain couples TRBV28 to TRBJ1-5, with D unresolved. Trimming stripped 3 bases from V and 0 bases from J, with 15 bases between. The germline CDR1 and CDR2 sequences are MDHEN and SYDVKM. This CDR3 has 17 amino acids. The CDR3 DNA reads as TGTGCCAGCAGTTTGTCCGCGGAGGGCTATAGCAATCAGCCCCAGCATTTT. Its protein is CASSLSAEGYSNQPQHF.

The V call is TRBV3-1, the J call TRBJ2-3; 7 bases are shared with TRBD1. Germline CDR1 reads LGHDT; CDR2 reads YNNKEL (reference sequence). Trimming at V came to 4 bases and at J to 0 bases, leaving 4 bases not matched to a gene. The CDR3 consists of 15 residues. For the CDR3, the DNA is TGTGCCAGCAGCCTTGGACAGGACAGCACAGATACGCAGTATTTT. The encoded protein is CASSLGQDSTDTQYF.

The chain carries TRBV14 and TRBJ1-4; D is unclear. This CDR3 spans 15 amino acids. Between the trimmed V and J ends, which lost 7 bases and 7 bases, there was a span of 19 bases. Germline CDR1 is SGHDN and CDR2 is FVKESK. The chain's CDR3 is CASNPSRPRGEKLFF. CDR3 bases: TGTGCCAGCAACCCCTCGCGACCGCGGGGTGAAAAACTGTTTTTT.

The V gene is TRBV19, the J gene TRBJ1-6; D is perhaps TRBD1 (5 bases). Germline loops: CDR1 LNHDA, CDR2 SQIVND (reference sequence). The CDR3 consists of 15 residues. The V and J ends lost 4 bases and 8 bases respectively, with 15 bases between them. This CDR3 reads CASSTTLGADSPLHF. The CDR3 DNA is TGTGCCAGTAGTACGACCCTCGGGGCCGATTCACCCCTCCACTTT.

Only one count was recorded for this clonotype. The V call is TRBV5-1, the J call TRBJ2-5, with D possibly matching TRBD2 (5 bases). The CDR3 is 14 residues long. Germline CDR1 is SGHRS and CDR2 is YFSETQ. Trimming took 4 bases from V and 4 from J, leaving 14 bases between them. Here the CDR3 DNA reads TGCGCCAGCAGCGTACAAGGAGGACGAGAGACCCAGTACTTC. Amino acid sequence: CASSVQGGRETQYF. The full variable domain, completed using reference TRBV5-1 and TRBJ2-5, is KAGVTQTPRYLIKTRGQQVTLSCSPISGHRSVSWYQQTPGQGLQFLFEYFSETQRNKGNFPGRFSGRQFSNSRSEMNVSTLELGDSALYLCASSVQGGRETQYFGPGTRLLVL.

The CDR3 DNA is TGTGCCAGCAGCATTGGGGCCGGTTATACGCAGTATTTT. Translating gives CASSIGAGYTQYF. V usage is TRBV27 and J usage is TRBJ2-3; D might be TRBD1 (5 bases). Trimming stripped 6 bases from V and 7 bases from J, with 14 bases between. The CDR3 has 13 amino acids. Germline CDR1 MNHEY, CDR2 SMNVEV (reference sequence).

V is TRBV5-1 and J is TRBJ1-2; 9 nucleotides align to TRBD1. Germline V gene sequence: CDR1 SGHRS, CDR2 YFSETQ. V trimming: 4 bases; J trimming: 4 bases; junction bases outside the gene matches: 11. The length of the CDR3 is 16 residues. CDR3 coding DNA: TGCGCCAGCAGCCAAGATCCCGGGACAGGGAGCTATGGCTACACCTTC. It encodes CASSQDPGTGSYGYTF.

The table lists this clonotype with a count of one. This chain links TRBV5-6 with TRBJ1-2, with D hard to call. The CDR3 covers 15 residues. With 1 base removed from V and 4 bases from J, the gap between germline ends came to 14 bases. Germline V gene data show CDR1 as SGHDT and CDR2 as YYEEEE. The CDR3, as DNA: TGTGCCAGCAGCTTGAAGAGGGAGGGCCCCTATGGCTACACCTTC. Its translation is CASSLKREGPYGYTF.

The chain uses TRBV2 and TRBJ2-1; possibly TRBD1 for D (5 bases). The CDR3 spans 12 residues. V lost 6 bases, J lost 5 bases, and 8 bases lay in between. Looked up from germline, CDR1 is SNHLY and CDR2 is FYNNEI. Here the CDR3 reads CASRDNHNEQFF. CDR3 DNA sequence: TGTGCCAGCAGGGACAACCACAATGAGCAGTTCTTC.

DNA for the CDR3: TGCAGTGCTAGTGACAGGGGACAAGAGACCCAGTACTTC. This codes for CSASDRGQETQYF. This chain links TRBV20-1 with TRBJ2-5; 8 nucleotides align to TRBD1. Germline lookup yields CDR1 DFQATT and CDR2 SNEGSKA (reference sequence). This CDR3 is built from 13 residues. V shed 3 bases, J shed 2 bases, and the junction held 2 bases outside the gene matches.

V gene TRBV3-1 combines with J gene TRBJ2-5; possible D gene TRBD1, 6 bases. V was trimmed by 4 bases and J by 3 bases, leaving 12 bases between them. The CDR3 sequence is 14 residues long. The V gene's germline CDR1 is LGHDT and CDR2 YNNKEL (reference sequence). DNA of the CDR3: TGTGCCAGCAGCCGACAGGCTAGGAAAGAGACCCAGTACTTC. Its protein product is CASSRQARKETQYF.

V usage is TRBV7-9 and J usage is TRBJ2-3; D is undetermined. The ends were cut back, 8 bases at V and 1 base at J, with 7 bases in the middle. The germline CDR1 and CDR2 sequences are SEHNR and FQNEAQ (reference sequence). The CDR3 is 12 amino acids. The CDR3 protein is CASASGTDTQYF. The CDR3 DNA reads TGTGCCAGCGCCTCGGGCACAGATACGCAGTATTTT.